The 5 T cell receptor beta chains given below trace back to one sample, sequenced in a study of T cells after yellow fever vaccination. Each CDR3 protein gets one entry after TCRdb re-called the 5' RACE reads with MiXCR. The sample has about 320,000 distinct CDR3 sequences, about 10% seen once. The sample consisted of CD4+ T cells sorted from PBMCs, taken 45 days after the yellow fever booster vaccination. Receptor source: a man aged 18 to 35 who received the YFV17D yellow fever vaccine.

This clonotype was observed a handful of times. The gene calls are TRBV7-2 and TRBJ2-5; D ambiguous. Germline V gene sequence: CDR1 SGHTA, CDR2 FQGNSA. V gave up 3 bases and J gave up 5 bases, with 10 bases separating them. This CDR3 contains 13 residues. CDR3 amino acids: CASSFLGRETQYF. The CDR3 DNA follows: TGTGCCAGCAGCTTTCTAGGTCGGGAGACCCAGTACTTC.

The rearrangement joins TRBV5-1 to TRBJ1-1; the match to TRBD1 covers 8 bases. CDR1 SGHRS and CDR2 YFSETQ come from the germline V gene. Trimming cost V 3 bases and J 4 bases; bases outside gene matches: 5. The CDR3 is 14 amino acids. The CDR3 loop is CASSWGTGLTEAFF. In DNA, the CDR3 is TGCGCCAGCAGCTGGGGGACAGGTCTCACTGAAGCTTTCTTT. Supplemented by reference TRBV5-1 and TRBJ1-1, the full variable domain reads KAGVTQTPRYLIKTRGQQVTLSCSPISGHRSVSWYQQTPGQGLQFLFEYFSETQRNKGNFPGRFSGRQFSNSRSEMNVSTLELGDSALYLCASSWGTGLTEAFFGQGTRLTVV.

A single count supports this clonotype. V and J are TRBV20-1 and TRBJ2-1; D gene ambiguous. Trimming pared 5 bases from V and 4 bases from J, leaving 9 bases between. The germline V gene encodes CDR1 DFQATT and CDR2 SNEGSKA (reference sequence). The CDR3 runs 12 residues. CDR3 nucleotide sequence: TGCAGTGCTCCCACACGGTACAATGAGCAGTTCTTC. Encoded protein: CSAPTRYNEQFF.

This clonotype has a handful of counts. CDR3 nucleotide sequence: TGTGCCATCAGTCGGGGGTTAGCTGGAAACACCATATATTTT. Its protein is CAISRGLAGNTIYF. The chain has TRBV10-3 and TRBJ1-3, with TRBD1 as a possible D gene (5 bases). Trimming took off 5 bases at V and 2 bases at J, with 10 bases between the two ends. The CDR3 covers 14 residues. In germline, CDR1 is ENHRY, CDR2 SYGVKD.

This clonotype was seen more than once but under ten times. The chain is built from TRBV6-2 or TRBV6-3 and TRBJ1-2; D not resolved. Germline CDR1 is MNHEY and CDR2 is SVGEGT. Trimming took off 8 bases at V and 8 bases at J, with 18 bases between the two ends. This CDR3 spans 13 amino acids. CDR3 DNA sequence: TGTGCCAGCCGGGGAGGGCAGCGCTCGGGCTACACCTTC. Its protein is CASRGGQRSGYTF.